These 30 T cell receptor beta chains were sequenced from one sample in a study of cytomegalovirus exposure and HLA in healthy donors. In the PCR, 60 Vbeta and 13 Jbeta primers were used. The method was immunoSEQ multiplex PCR; TCRdb's version includes in-frame clones alone and lacks a portion of them. The repertoire shows about 110,000 clones; the top ten hold 3.5% to 4.5%. Sequenced: PBMCs. The receptors stem from a man aged 25 to 40 in good health and CMV-seronegative.

This rearrangement joins TRBV14 to TRBJ1-3; 8 bases match TRBD1. The CDR3 extends over 15 amino acids. The V segment lost 5 bases and the J segment 2 bases; nucleotides outside the gene matches: 5. Looked up from germline, CDR1 is SGHDN and CDR2 is FVKESK. The CDR3 coding sequence is TGTGCCAGCAGCAGCAGACAGGGGACTGGAAACACCATATATTTT. Protein product: CASSSRQGTGNTIYF.

V usage is TRBV5-8 and J usage is TRBJ2-1, with D possibly matching TRBD1 (7 bases). V lost 0 bases and J lost 6, with 13 bases in between. CDR1 and CDR2 from the germline V gene are SGHTS and YDEGEE. The length of the CDR3 is 15 residues. The CDR3 is CASSLGQGGINEQFF. The CDR3 nucleotides are TGTGCCAGCAGCTTGGGACAGGGAGGTATCAATGAGCAGTTCTTC.

V usage is TRBV4-3 and J usage is TRBJ2-1, with D maybe TRBD2 (6 bases). CDR1 and CDR2 from the germline V gene are LGHNA and YSLEER. The CDR3 is made up of 16 amino acids. V lost 0 bases, J lost 3 bases, and 12 bases lay in between. The CDR3, as DNA: TGCGCCAGCAGCCAAGATGAGGCGGGGTACTACAATGAGCAGTTCTTC. This sequence encodes CASSQDEAGYYNEQFF.

This chain links TRBV7-9 with TRBJ2-7; 8 nucleotides agree with TRBD2. Trimming cost V 6 bases and J 4 bases; bases outside gene matches: 8. CDR3 length: 14 amino acids. Germline CDR1 SEHNR, CDR2 FQNEAQ (reference sequence). The chain's CDR3 is CASRSGGAGYEQYF. The CDR3 DNA reads as TGTGCCAGCAGATCCGGGGGGGCCGGGTACGAGCAGTACTTC.

The rearrangement joins TRBV5-5 to TRBJ2-7, with 7 nucleotides matching TRBD1. Germline CDR1 and CDR2: SGHKS and YYEKEE (reference sequence). The trim removed 3 bases at V and 13 bases at J, leaving 13 bases unmatched. This CDR3 has 13 residues. The CDR3 sequence is CASSSVDRALYYF. Written as DNA, the CDR3 is TGTGCCAGCAGCTCCGTAGACAGGGCCTTGTACTACTTC. The entire variable domain, with the rest obtained from reference TRBV5-5 and TRBJ2-7, is as follows: DAGVTQSPTHLIKTRGQQVTLRCSPISGHKSVSWYQQVLGQGPQFIFQYYEKEERGRGNFPDRFSARQFPNYSSELNVNALLLGDSALYLCASSSVDRALYYFGPGTRLTVT.

The chain recombines TRBV15 with TRBJ1-2; a weak D match, TRBD1 (6 bases). Trimming stripped 4 bases from V and 7 bases from J, with 13 bases between. Germline-derived CDR1 and CDR2 are LNHNV and YYDKDF (reference sequence). The CDR3 has 13 amino acids. CDR3 residues: CATSKRTDSGYTF. The DNA of the CDR3 is TGTGCCACCAGCAAACGGACAGACTCTGGCTACACCTTC. The variable domain in full, with the rest retrieved from reference TRBV15 and TRBJ1-2, is DAMVIQNPRYQVTQFGKPVTLSCSQTLNHNVMYWYQQKSSQAPKLLFHYYDKDFNNEADTPDNFQSRRPNTSFCFLDIRSPGLGDTAMYLCATSKRTDSGYTFGSGTRLTVV.

The chain has TRBV28 and TRBJ1-5; D is unresolved. Per germline, CDR1 MDHEN and CDR2 SYDVKM. The length of the CDR3 is 14 residues. Trimming shortened V by 6 bases and J by 2 bases, and 11 bases separated the two germline ends. CDR3 residues: CASRAPSGNQPQHF. CDR3 bases: TGTGCCAGCAGGGCCCCGTCCGGCAATCAGCCCCAGCATTTT.

V and J are TRBV6-5 and TRBJ2-5; 8 nucleotides agree with TRBD1. The CDR3 spans 14 residues. Germline-derived CDR1 and CDR2 are MNHEY and SVGAGI. V shed 2 bases, J shed 3 bases, and the junction held 2 bases outside the gene matches. CDR3 DNA: TGTGCCAGCAGTTACAGGACAGGGAAAGAGACCCAGTACTTC. This encodes CASSYRTGKETQYF.

The V and J genes are TRBV2 and TRBJ1-1; 8 positions agree with TRBD1. This CDR3 has 14 residues. The germline gives CDR1 SNHLY, CDR2 FYNNEI. Trimming cost V 7 bases and J 4 bases; bases outside gene matches: 8. CDR3 amino acids: CASNYRQGSTEAFF. As DNA, the CDR3 is TGTGCCAGCAACTACCGACAGGGGAGCACTGAAGCTTTCTTT.

CDR3 DNA: TGTGCCAGCTCCTTCCGCGATATAGCTGGCAGCACGAGGTACTTC. Encoded protein: CASSFRDIAGSTRYF. The chain employs TRBV6-6 and TRBJ2-5; D gene ambiguous. There are 15 residues in the CDR3. Germline assignment: CDR1 MNHNY and CDR2 SVGAGI (reference sequence). With 8 bases removed from V and 13 bases from J, the gap between germline ends came to 29 bases.

The genes are TRBV7-9 and TRBJ1-4; perhaps TRBD1 as D (5 bases). There are 16 residues in the CDR3. Germline V gene sequence: CDR1 SEHNR, CDR2 FQNEAQ (reference sequence). The ends were cut back, 1 base at V and 7 bases at J, with 16 bases in the middle. The DNA of the CDR3 is TGTGCCAGCAGCTTAGGTTTTGGGGCTATCGGTGAAAAACTGTTTTTT. It yields the protein CASSLGFGAIGEKLFF.

This chain joins TRBV9 and TRBJ2-1; maybe TRBD2 (5 bases). Germline CDR1 SGDLS, CDR2 YYNGEE. This CDR3 has 12 residues. Between the trimmed V and J ends, which lost 5 bases and 8 bases, there was a span of 11 bases. Here the CDR3 reads CASRGEGDEQFF. The CDR3 DNA is TGTGCCAGCAGGGGAGAGGGCGATGAGCAGTTCTTC. The entire variable domain, with the rest obtained from reference TRBV9 and TRBJ2-1, is as follows: DSGVTQTPKHLITATGQRVTLRCSPRSGDLSVYWYQQSLDQGLQFLIQYYNGEERAKGNILERFSAQQFPDLHSELNLSSLELGDSALYFCASRGEGDEQFFGPGTRLTVL.

This CDR3 reads CASSYSPGLEEAFF. The CDR3 coding sequence is TGTGCCAGCAGTTATTCTCCAGGGCTCGAGGAAGCTTTCTTT. V and J are TRBV6-5 and TRBJ1-1; maybe TRBD1 (5 bases). The CDR3 loop spans 14 amino acids. V lost 3 bases and J 8 bases, leaving 16 bases between the germline ends. Germline V gene data show CDR1 as MNHEY and CDR2 as SVGAGI.

J is TRBJ1-1 and V is TRBV19, with TRBD1 identical over 10 bases. J lost 4 bases, V lost 8 bases, and 7 bases had no gene match. This CDR3 has 14 residues. Germline V gene data show CDR1 as LNHDA and CDR2 as SQIVND (reference sequence). For the CDR3, the DNA is TGTGCCAGTGCCGACAGGGGGCGGGGCACTGAAGCTTTCTTT. Protein sequence: CASADRGRGTEAFF.

The rearrangement uses TRBV6-5 and TRBJ2-5; TRBD2 is a possible D gene (7 bases). Germline CDR1 and CDR2: MNHEY and SVGAGI. V was trimmed by 5 bases and J by 4 bases, leaving 14 bases between them. The CDR3 runs to 14 residues. CDR3 in amino acids: CASSRRGHGETQYF. CDR3 sequence (DNA): TGTGCCAGCAGTAGGCGGGGGCATGGAGAGACCCAGTACTTC.

The CDR3 DNA follows: TGCGCCAGCAGCAACTACGGGACTCCAGGGGAGACCCAGTACTTC. Translating it yields CASSNYGTPGETQYF. This chain links TRBV5-1 with TRBJ2-5; TRBD2 is a possible D gene (6 bases). V lost 4 bases to trimming and J lost 5 bases, with 18 bases between them. CDR1 and CDR2 (germline): SGHRS, YFSETQ. This CDR3 contains 15 residues.

The DNA for the CDR3 is TGTGCCAGCAGTGGGAGGGGAGGCGATCAAGAGACCCAGTACTTC. It is translated as CASSGRGGDQETQYF. The J gene is TRBJ2-5, the V gene TRBV6-1, with D perhaps TRBD2 (6 bases). The germline CDR1 and CDR2 sequences are MNHNS and SASEGT. The CDR3 has 15 residues. V shed 4 bases and J shed 2 bases, with 14 bases lying between them.

The DNA of the CDR3 is TGTGCCAGCAGCCTAGGCGGTGGTGCAGACACTGAAGCTTTCTTT. Residues: CASSLGGGADTEAFF. The chain is built from TRBV7-9 and TRBJ1-1; D unclear. Trimming stripped 5 bases from V and 3 bases from J, with 16 bases between. CDR3 length: 15 amino acids. Germline-derived CDR1 and CDR2 are SEHNR and FQNEAQ (reference sequence).

This chain joins TRBV19 and TRBJ2-3, with 7 bases lining up with TRBD1. There are 15 residues in the CDR3. With 5 bases clipped from V and 2 bases from J, the junction kept 7 bases outside the gene matches. Per germline, CDR1 LNHDA and CDR2 SQIVND (reference sequence). The CDR3 bases are TGTGCCAGTAGTGGTAGTGGGACAGACACAGATACGCAGTATTTT. Amino acids: CASSGSGTDTDTQYF.

V and J are TRBV7-7 and TRBJ2-1; 9 bases fit TRBD1. Losses at the gene ends were 5 bases for V and 2 bases for J; bases not matched to a gene: 7. Looked up from germline, CDR1 is SSHAT and CDR2 is FNYEAQ (reference sequence). The CDR3 covers 16 residues. The CDR3 loop reads CASSPDRGTTYNEQFF. The CDR3 DNA reads TGTGCCAGCAGCCCGGACAGGGGCACTACCTACAATGAGCAGTTCTTC.

The chain links TRBV5-1 to TRBJ2-7; the match to TRBD2 covers 11 bases. CDR3 length equals 14 residues. Germline V gene sequence: CDR1 SGHRS, CDR2 YFSETQ. V was pared by 3 bases and J by 5 bases, with 4 bases of the junction left unmatched. CDR3 amino acids: CASSYTSGGHEQYF. In nucleotides, the CDR3 is TGCGCCAGCAGCTATACTAGCGGGGGCCACGAGCAGTACTTC.

V gene TRBV9 combines with J gene TRBJ1-6; 9 positions match TRBD1. Germline V gene lookup returns CDR1 SGDLS and CDR2 YYNGEE. V lost 3 bases and J lost 9; bases outside the gene matches: 7. This CDR3 region has 15 residues. The CDR3 coding sequence is TGTGCCAGCAGCGGAAGACAGGGGGTGAGTTCACCCCTCCACTTT. Its translation: CASSGRQGVSSPLHF.

This chain links TRBV21-1 with TRBJ1-4; the table's D call, TRBD1, has no DNA check behind it. TRBV21-1 is a recognized pseudogene. There are 14 residues in the CDR3. The CDR3 protein is CASRRRDSNEKLFF. The CDR3 nucleotides read TGTGCCAGCAGGAGACGGGACAGTAATGAAAAACTGTTTTTT.

Regarding this clone: This sample includes further DNA sequences coding for the same CDR3. The rearrangement joins TRBV18 to TRBJ2-5; 7 bases align to TRBD1. After removal of 3 bases from V and 2 bases from J, the junction contained 0 bases not matched to a gene. The CDR3 has 13 residues. Germline assignment: CDR1 KGHSH and CDR2 LQKENI. CDR3 sequence (DNA): TGTGCCAGCTCACCGGGACAGCAAGAGACCCAGTACTTC. It translates to CASSPGQQETQYF. Together with reference TRBV18 and TRBJ2-5, the CDR3 gives the full variable domain: NAGVMQNPRHLVRRRGQEARLRCSPMKGHSHVYWYRQLPEEGLKFMVYLQKENIIDESGMPKERFSAEFPKEGPSILRIQQVVRGDSAAYFCASSPGQQETQYFGPGTRLLVL.

The chain uses TRBV6-5 and TRBJ1-6, with TRBD1 as a possible D gene (6 bases). Trimming removed 0 bases from V and 5 bases from J, with 8 bases in between. Germline V gene data show CDR1 as MNHEY and CDR2 as SVGAGI. The CDR3 has 15 amino acids. Written as DNA, the CDR3 is TGTGCCAGCAGTTACTCGGGGGCTGATAATTCACCCCTCCACTTT. This translates into CASSYSGADNSPLHF.

This chain joins TRBV5-1 and TRBJ2-7, with 8 bases lining up with TRBD1. The V segment lost 2 bases and the J segment 6 bases; nucleotides outside the gene matches: 7. The CDR3 totals 14 residues. Germline V gene data show CDR1 as SGHRS and CDR2 as YFSETQ. The CDR3: CASSLAGGVGEQYF. DNA of the CDR3: TGCGCCAGCAGCTTAGCAGGGGGCGTGGGCGAGCAGTACTTC.

This chain links TRBV4-2 with TRBJ1-4; TRBD1 is a possible D gene (6 bases). The CDR3 covers 16 residues. Germline V gene data show CDR1 as LGHNA and CDR2 as YNFKEQ. Trimming took 1 base from V and 8 from J, leaving 17 bases between them. The CDR3 bases are TGTGCCAGCAGCCAAGCGGGGGGCCGGGGATACGAAAAACTGTTTTTT. Amino acids: CASSQAGGRGYEKLFF.

J is TRBJ1-5 and V is TRBV7-9; the match to TRBD1 covers 9 bases. The CDR3 consists of 15 residues. After removal of 6 bases from V and 5 bases from J, the junction contained 8 bases not matched to a gene. Germline V gene lookup returns CDR1 SEHNR and CDR2 FQNEAQ (reference sequence). CDR3 sequence reads: CASSPTGGADQPQHF. In DNA form, the CDR3 reads TGTGCCAGCAGTCCAACAGGGGGCGCGGATCAGCCCCAGCATTTT.

V gene TRBV7-2 combines with J gene TRBJ1-4; D ambiguous. Trimming stripped 5 bases from V and 8 bases from J, with 15 bases between. Looked up from germline, CDR1 is SGHTA and CDR2 is FQGNSA. The CDR3 totals 14 residues. The CDR3 region is CASSRGRVLEKLFF. The CDR3 DNA reads as TGTGCCAGCAGCCGCGGGAGGGTGTTAGAAAAACTGTTTTTT.

The rearrangement links TRBV5-6 to TRBJ2-7, with TRBD2 identical over 7 bases. CDR1 SGHDT and CDR2 YYEEEE come from the germline V gene. CDR3 length: 16 residues. Trimming cost V 5 bases and J 6 bases; bases outside gene matches: 17. CDR3 DNA sequence: TGTGCCAGCAGTCCCTCCCGGCTAGCGGTGGTTCGCGAGCAGTACTTC. Amino acids: CASSPSRLAVVREQYF.